A single sample is the source of the 26 T cell receptor beta chains below, sequenced in a study of beta chain features in type 1 diabetes. Expressed TCRB transcripts were sequenced after all isolated RNA was converted to cDNA. Method: immunoSEQ multiplex PCR; TCRdb's copy keeps in-frame clones and lacks some. Of some 180,000 clones in the sample, roughly an eighth were seen once. Source material: central memory CD4+ T cells from blood. These receptors all come from a young woman in good health.

J is TRBJ2-1 and V is TRBV7-8; D is undetermined. Germline values: CDR1 SGHVS, CDR2 FQNEAQ. The CDR3 is 17 residues long. V gave up 5 bases and J gave up 7 bases, with 24 bases separating them. The CDR3 DNA follows: TGTGCCAGCAGCCGCCGATTAGTGGCCGCTAGAATGAATGAGCAGTTCTTC. Translated, it gives CASSRRLVAARMNEQFF. Full variable domain (rest looked up from reference TRBV7-8 and TRBJ2-1): GAGVSQSPRYKVAKRGQDVALRCDPISGHVSLFWYQQALGQGPEFLTYFQNEAQLDKSGLPSDRFFAERPEGSVSTLKIQRTQQEDSAVYLCASSRRLVAARMNEQFFGPGTRLTVL.

V is TRBV18 and J is TRBJ1-2; TRBD1 matches at 9 bases. V dropped 1 base and J dropped 4; count of bases not matched to a gene: 4. The CDR3 runs to 15 residues. Germline V gene sequence: CDR1 KGHSH, CDR2 LQKENI. CDR3 amino acids: CASSPQDRGAYGYTF. The CDR3 DNA is TGTGCCAGCTCACCACAAGACAGGGGGGCCTATGGCTACACCTTC.

J is TRBJ1-1 and V is TRBV2; no firm D call. The germline V gene encodes CDR1 SNHLY and CDR2 FYNNEI. The CDR3 is made up of 14 amino acids. V was clipped by 4 bases and J by 0 bases, with 9 bases between them. In DNA, the CDR3 is TGTGCCAGCAGTGTTTCGTCAGTGAACACTGAAGCTTTCTTT. It is translated as CASSVSSVNTEAFF.

This clone was found a few times. The rearrangement joins TRBV30 to TRBJ2-1, with no clear D. The V gene lost 5 bases and the J gene lost 5 bases, with 10 bases spanning the gap. Germline V gene sequence: CDR1 GTSNPN, CDR2 SVGIG (reference sequence). The CDR3 contains 12 residues. Written as DNA, the CDR3 is TGTGCCTGGGCCGCACAGAACAATGAGCAGTTCTTC. Protein: CAWAAQNNEQFF. The whole variable domain, remainder taken from reference TRBV30 and TRBJ2-1, is SQTIHQWPATLVQPVGSPLSLECTVEGTSNPNLYWYRQAAGRGLQLLFYSVGIGQISSEVPQNLSASRPQDRQFILSSKKLLLSDSGFYLCAWAAQNNEQFFGPGTRLTVL.

This clone was detected a few times. The V gene is TRBV7-9, the J gene TRBJ1-5; 7 positions match TRBD1. CDR1 and CDR2 (germline): SEHNR, FQNEAQ (reference sequence). The CDR3 has 13 residues. V shed 5 bases, J shed 5 bases, and the junction held 3 bases outside the gene matches. In DNA form, the CDR3 reads TGTGCCAGCAGCGTACAGGGGTATCAGCCCCAGCATTTT. Protein product: CASSVQGYQPQHF.

The chain recombines TRBV5-8 with TRBJ2-7; a possible D gene is TRBD2 (5 bases). Germline CDR1 SGHTS, CDR2 YDEGEE. The CDR3 covers 13 residues. With 2 bases removed from V and 4 bases from J, the gap between germline ends came to 10 bases. The CDR3 coding sequence is TGTGCCAGCAGCTTTCTGCAGCGGTACGAGCAGTACTTC. It specifies CASSFLQRYEQYF. The variable domain in full, with the rest retrieved from reference TRBV5-8 and TRBJ2-7, is EAGVTQSPTHLIKTRGQQATLRCSPISGHTSVYWYQQALGLGLQFLLWYDEGEERNRGNFPPRFSGRQFPNYSSELNVNALELEDSALYLCASSFLQRYEQYFGPGTRLTVT.

This clone has more than one count but fewer than ten. This chain connects TRBV28 to TRBJ1-2; TRBD1 matches at 8 bases. This CDR3 spans 14 amino acids. Per the germline V gene, CDR1 is MDHEN and CDR2 is SYDVKM. V shed 2 bases and J 8 bases; nucleotides not matched to a gene: 7. The CDR3 DNA is TGTGCCAGCAGTTTAGTCCGACAGGGGTACGGCTACACCTTC. Its translation: CASSLVRQGYGYTF.

This clone was observed a handful of times. The chain employs TRBV9 and TRBJ1-1; the match to TRBD1 covers 7 bases. V lost 2 bases and J lost 5; bases outside the gene matches: 3. CDR3 size: 13 residues. The germline gives CDR1 SGDLS, CDR2 YYNGEE. The CDR3 DNA follows: TGTGCCAGCAGCGTTACAGGGGAGACTGAAGCTTTCTTT. Its translation is CASSVTGETEAFF.

This chain connects TRBV7-2 to TRBJ1-1, with D uncertain. CDR1 and CDR2 (germline): SGHTA, FQGNSA. CDR3 size: 14 residues. The V gene lost 7 bases and the J gene lost 1 base, with 13 bases spanning the gap. The CDR3: CASNFGLPNTEAFF. The CDR3 DNA reads as TGTGCCAGCAACTTCGGGTTACCGAACACTGAAGCTTTCTTT.

A note on this clone: The same CDR3 is also encoded by other DNA sequences in this sample. The chain joins TRBV6-5 to TRBJ1-2, with 7 bases fitting TRBD1. Germline assignment: CDR1 MNHEY and CDR2 SVGAGI. The CDR3 is 14 amino acids. Unmatched junction bases numbered 11, after V lost 5 bases and J lost 8 bases. The CDR3 loop is CASSRQGLSLGYTF. CDR3 nucleotides: TGTGCCAGCAGTCGACAGGGATTGTCGTTAGGCTACACCTTC.

This rearrangement joins TRBV27 to TRBJ2-4, with TRBD2 identical over 7 bases. CDR1 is MNHEY and CDR2 is SMNVEV in the germline V gene (reference sequence). V shed 4 bases, J shed 15 bases, and the junction held 9 bases outside the gene matches. This CDR3 comprises 12 residues. CDR3 DNA sequence: TGTGCCAGCAGTTCCCGGGGGGTCCTATGGTACTTC. Its protein is CASSSRGVLWYF.

In this sample, this clone turned up a few times. The chain has TRBV7-8 and TRBJ2-3; 8 positions match TRBD2. Germline lookup yields CDR1 SGHVS and CDR2 FQNEAQ. CDR3 size: 15 residues. Losses at the gene ends were 7 bases for V and 9 bases for J; bases not matched to a gene: 15. Here the CDR3 DNA reads TGTGCCAGCACCCATTCGACCGGGACTAGAGACACGCAGTATTTT. This encodes CASTHSTGTRDTQYF.

The V and J genes are TRBV29-1 and TRBJ2-7; the match to TRBD1 covers 11 bases. The trim removed 7 bases at V and 3 bases at J, leaving 5 bases unmatched. Germline assignment: CDR1 SQVTM and CDR2 ANQGSEA. The CDR3 extends over 13 amino acids. In nucleotides, the CDR3 is TGCAGCGGGTCGGGACAGGGGGGCTACGAGCAGTACTTC. It specifies CSGSGQGGYEQYF.

This clone has a handful of counts. This chain joins TRBV18 and TRBJ2-1, with D possibly being TRBD2 (6 bases). Trimming stripped 2 bases from V and 0 bases from J, with 14 bases between. CDR3 length: 17 residues. Germline CDR1 and CDR2: KGHSH and LQKENI. For the CDR3, the DNA is TGTGCCAGCTCACCAATTAGCGGAAGGTCCTCCTACAATGAGCAGTTCTTC. Translation gives CASSPISGRSSYNEQFF.

This clone was seen only a few times. V gene TRBV27 combines with J gene TRBJ2-2; perhaps TRBD1 as D (5 bases). V lost 0 bases, J lost 6 bases, and 11 bases lay in between. The CDR3 sequence is 15 residues long. The germline CDR1 and CDR2 sequences are MNHEY and SMNVEV (reference sequence). CDR3 DNA sequence: TGTGCCAGCAGTTTATCGGCAGGGAATTCCGGGGAGCTGTTTTTT. As protein: CASSLSAGNSGELFF.

V is TRBV7-8 and J is TRBJ2-5; a possible D gene is TRBD2 (5 bases). The CDR3 has 15 amino acids. Germline CDR1 and CDR2: SGHVS and FQNEAQ. Trimming took 9 bases from V and 5 from J, leaving 22 bases between them. The CDR3 is CASFHSPGNGETQYF. Written as DNA, the CDR3 is TGTGCCAGTTTTCACTCCCCGGGGAATGGGGAGACCCAGTACTTC.

The genes are TRBV5-1 and TRBJ2-5; the match to TRBD2 covers 7 bases. Germline trimming cut 2 bases from V and 1 base from J; bases unmatched to any gene: 2. In germline, CDR1 is SGHRS, CDR2 YFSETQ. The CDR3 is 14 residues long. CDR3 amino acids: CASSFGGTQETQYF. Here the CDR3 DNA reads TGCGCCAGCAGCTTCGGGGGGACCCAAGAGACCCAGTACTTC.

The chain combines TRBV18 with TRBJ1-3; D perhaps matches TRBD1 (5 bases). Germline CDR1 is KGHSH and CDR2 is LQKENI. V dropped 3 bases and J dropped 0 bases, with 6 bases sitting between them. This CDR3 contains 14 residues. The CDR3 DNA sequence: TGTGCCAGCTCACCGGACAACTCTGGAAACACCATATATTTT. Protein product: CASSPDNSGNTIYF.

This clone was seen more than once but under ten times. The J gene is TRBJ1-4, the V gene TRBV7-9; D is unclear. The CDR3 has 15 amino acids. CDR1 and CDR2 from the germline V gene are SEHNR and FQNEAQ (reference sequence). V shed 1 base and J shed 4 bases, with 10 bases lying between them. The CDR3 reads CASSLGGRSNEKLFF. CDR3 DNA sequence: TGTGCCAGCAGCTTAGGTGGAAGGAGTAATGAAAAACTGTTTTTT.

This clone was observed a handful of times. The chain has TRBV27 and TRBJ2-3, with 8 bases fitting TRBD2. This CDR3 has 15 residues. The V segment lost 5 bases and the J segment 0 bases; nucleotides outside the gene matches: 4. From germline, CDR1 is MNHEY and CDR2 SMNVEV (reference sequence). The CDR3 coding sequence is TGTGCCAGCAGTGGGGTAGCGGGAAGCACAGATACGCAGTATTTT. Translating it yields CASSGVAGSTDTQYF.

The chain is built from TRBV4-2 and TRBJ2-3; 9 bases fit TRBD1. Germline-derived CDR1 and CDR2 are LGHNA and YNFKEQ. V lost 1 base and J lost 6; bases outside the gene matches: 5. This CDR3 region has 15 residues. CDR3: CASSQAQGAGDTQYF. The CDR3 DNA reads TGTGCCAGCAGCCAAGCACAGGGGGCTGGTGATACGCAGTATTTT.

The sample holds a few counts of this clone. The chain links TRBV2 to TRBJ1-5; perhaps TRBD1 as D (6 bases). Looked up from germline, CDR1 is SNHLY and CDR2 is FYNNEI. Trimming shortened V by 6 bases and J by 5 bases, and 14 bases separated the two germline ends. This CDR3 region has 14 residues. CDR3 loop: CASRQGRAYQPQHF. CDR3 bases: TGTGCCAGCAGACAGGGAAGGGCATATCAGCCCCAGCATTTT.

This clone was picked up a small number of times. The genes are TRBV2 and TRBJ1-5, with D maybe TRBD1 (5 bases). This CDR3 comprises 13 residues. V was pared by 7 bases and J by 6 bases, with 13 bases between. Germline CDR1 reads SNHLY; CDR2 reads FYNNEI. CDR3 residues: CASTGGEGQPQHF. CDR3 in DNA: TGTGCCAGCACAGGAGGGGAAGGTCAGCCCCAGCATTTT.

This clone was seen a handful of times. This rearrangement joins TRBV15 to TRBJ2-1; TRBD2 aligns across 10 bases. The CDR3 is 20 amino acids. Trimming at V came to 1 base and at J to 3 bases, leaving 15 bases not matched to a gene. Looked up from germline, CDR1 is LNHNV and CDR2 is YYDKDF (reference sequence). The CDR3 coding sequence is TGTGCCACCAGCAGAGCTTGGAGGGCTAGCGGGAGAGGGGTCTACAATGAGCAGTTCTTC. Protein sequence: CATSRAWRASGRGVYNEQFF.

J is TRBJ2-2 and V is TRBV1; the DNA was not compared with TRBD2, the D call given in the table. TRBV1 is given as a pseudogene. The CDR3 runs 15 residues. CDR3 nucleotides: TGCACCAGCAGCCAAGTGGTGCGCGACACCGGGGAGCTGTTTTTT. It encodes CTSSQVVRDTGELFF.

V gene TRBV10-3 combines with J gene TRBJ2-1; D not resolved. The V end lost 3 bases, the J end lost 12 bases, and 15 bases lay between the germline ends. The germline V gene has CDR1 ENHRY and CDR2 SYGVKD. This CDR3 is 13 amino acids long. This CDR3 reads CAISEAVAPLQFF. CDR3 bases: TGTGCCATCAGTGAAGCTGTAGCTCCCTTGCAGTTCTTC.